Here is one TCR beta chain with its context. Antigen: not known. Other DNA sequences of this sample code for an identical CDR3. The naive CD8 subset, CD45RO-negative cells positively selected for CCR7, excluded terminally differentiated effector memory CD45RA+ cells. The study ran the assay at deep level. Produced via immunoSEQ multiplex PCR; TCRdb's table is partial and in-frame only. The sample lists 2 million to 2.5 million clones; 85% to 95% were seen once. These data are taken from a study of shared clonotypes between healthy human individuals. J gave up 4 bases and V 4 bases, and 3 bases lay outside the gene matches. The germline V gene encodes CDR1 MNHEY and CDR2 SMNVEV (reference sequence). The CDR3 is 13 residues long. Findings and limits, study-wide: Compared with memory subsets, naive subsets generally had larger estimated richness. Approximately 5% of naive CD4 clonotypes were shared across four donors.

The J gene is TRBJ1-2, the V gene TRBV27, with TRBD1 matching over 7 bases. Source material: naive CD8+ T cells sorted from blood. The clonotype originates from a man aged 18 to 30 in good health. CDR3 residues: CASSSGGGYGYTF. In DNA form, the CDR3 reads TGTGCCAGCAGTTCAGGGGGGGGCTATGGCTACACCTTC.